One sample yielded the 9 T cell receptor beta chains listed below, sequenced in a study. Each CDR3 protein gets one entry after TCRdb re-called the RT-PCR reads with MiXCR. The sample has about 700,000 distinct CDR3 sequences; about 14% are singletons. The sequenced sample was memory CD4+ T cells from blood. Receptor source: a female donor in good health, serving as a healthy control.

This clonotype was seen repeatedly, ten times or more. V and J are TRBV27 and TRBJ1-1; possible D gene TRBD1, 5 bases. The CDR3 is made up of 17 amino acids. CDR1 is MNHEY and CDR2 is SMNVEV in the germline V gene (reference sequence). V was pared by 3 bases and J by 2 bases, with 19 bases between. The CDR3 is CASSFGVSETVNTEAFF. The CDR3 bases are TGTGCCAGCAGTTTTGGGGTCTCAGAGACAGTTAACACTGAAGCTTTCTTT.

The gene calls are TRBV20-1 and TRBJ2-5; no definite D call. In germline, CDR1 is DFQATT, CDR2 SNEGSKA (reference sequence). The CDR3 spans 14 residues. The V and J ends lost 6 bases and 1 base respectively, with 15 bases between them. The CDR3 loop reads CSAIPRNSQETQYF. CDR3 sequence (DNA): TGCAGTGCGATACCTCGGAACAGCCAAGAGACCCAGTACTTC.

Note on this clonotype: Relative to the germline gene, one junction end is altered; a read error may explain this. The chain carries TRBV9 and TRBJ1-4; D not resolved. The CDR3 contains 15 residues. Germline V gene data show CDR1 as SGDLS and CDR2 as YYNGEE. The CDR3 spells CAGRDCRGYNEKLFF. The CDR3 bases are TGTGCCGGCAGAGATTGCCGGGGTTATAATGAAAAACTGTTTTTT.

This clonotype appeared a few times. The gene calls are TRBV15 and TRBJ2-3; D gene unclear. V was cut by 3 bases and J by 2 bases, with 21 bases left in between. Germline CDR1 reads LNHNV; CDR2 reads YYDKDF (reference sequence). The CDR3 consists of 18 residues. Written as DNA, the CDR3 is TGTGCCACCAGCAGTGCCCCCCTGGGAACTATAGACACAGATACGCAGTATTTT. The encoded protein is CATSSAPLGTIDTDTQYF.

V is TRBV7-8 and J is TRBJ1-5; maybe TRBD1 (5 bases). The CDR3 sequence is 14 residues long. The germline gives CDR1 SGHVS, CDR2 FQNEAQ. With 4 bases removed from V and 5 bases from J, the gap between germline ends came to 12 bases. The CDR3 region is CASSSQQEDQPQHF. Here the CDR3 DNA reads TGTGCCAGCAGCTCACAACAGGAGGATCAGCCCCAGCATTTT.

This clonotype appeared many times. It is unclear where the CDR3 begins or ends on the DNA, so no DNA is shown, and the CDR3 is as TCRdb lists it. The genes are TRBV2 and TRBJ2-2. Counting both end residues, the CDR3 totals 14 amino acids. CDR1 SNHLY and CDR2 FYNNEI come from the germline V gene. CDR3 amino acids: CASSETFLAVELFF.

Ten or more counts support this clonotype. The chain couples TRBV7-9 to TRBJ2-3; a weak D match, TRBD2 (5 bases). The CDR3 length is 16 residues. The germline V gene encodes CDR1 SEHNR and CDR2 FQNEAQ (reference sequence). Trimming removed 2 bases from V and 1 base from J, with 13 bases in between. CDR3 coding DNA: TGTGCCAGCAGCTTACCCTTCCGGGAAGGCACAGATACGCAGTATTTT. Amino acids: CASSLPFREGTDTQYF.

This clonotype was seen a few times. The chain uses TRBV20-1 and TRBJ2-5; 7 nucleotides line up with TRBD2. This CDR3 region has 14 residues. With V trimmed by 2 bases and J by 2 bases, 5 bases remained unmatched. CDR1 is DFQATT, CDR2 SNEGSKA, per germline (reference sequence). DNA of the CDR3: TGCAGTGCTAGAAGGGCAGCGGGACAAGAGACCCAGTACTTC. This gives the protein CSARRAAGQETQYF.

The V and J genes are TRBV7-2 and TRBJ1-4; D is ambiguous. In germline, CDR1 is SGHTA, CDR2 FQGNSA. The ends were cut back, 2 bases at V and 3 bases at J, with 10 bases in the middle. The CDR3 length is 15 residues. CDR3 bases: TGTGCCAGCAGCTTATACTCCAGTGCTAATGAAAAACTGTTTTTT. Protein: CASSLYSSANEKLFF.